This T cell receptor (beta chain) appears in the sequencing data of a study of blood T cell repertoires in COVID-19. Study information: Whether acute or convalescent, the COVID-19 samples came from the United States, Italy and Spain. The cDNA or gDNA used as material had been derived from T cells, B-cell-depleted T cells, or PBMCs.

As processed by the authors: Amplification with reference gene primers provided the estimates of nucleated cell counts. The table came from immunoSEQ multiplex PCR; TCRdb's copy has only in-frame clones and leaves some out. V and J calls and clone size are copied from that table; D and trimming were computed from the DNA. Among around 87,000 clones, about 77% were seen once, and the ten largest hold under 20%. This sequence originates from a human donor in a cohort sampled during active COVID-19. What was sequenced was peripheral blood.

The CDR3 reads CASSPRGGGGTYNEQFF. CDR3 DNA: TGTGCCAGCAGCCCTAGGGGGGGAGGGGGTACCTACAATGAGCAGTTCTTC. The chain links TRBV9 to TRBJ2-1; a weak D match, TRBD2 (7 bases). CDR3 length: 17 residues. V was cut by 4 bases and J by 2 bases, with 19 bases left in between. Germline CDR1 reads SGDLS; CDR2 reads YYNGEE.